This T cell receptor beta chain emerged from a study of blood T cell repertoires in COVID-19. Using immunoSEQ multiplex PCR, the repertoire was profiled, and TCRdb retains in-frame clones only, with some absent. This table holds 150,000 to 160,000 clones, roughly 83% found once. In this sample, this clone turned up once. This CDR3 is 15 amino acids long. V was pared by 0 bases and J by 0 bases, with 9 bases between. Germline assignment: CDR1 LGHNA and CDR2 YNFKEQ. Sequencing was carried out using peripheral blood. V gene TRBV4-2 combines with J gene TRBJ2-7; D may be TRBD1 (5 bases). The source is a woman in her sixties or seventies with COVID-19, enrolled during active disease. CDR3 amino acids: CASSQDKQASYEQYF. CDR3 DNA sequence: TGTGCCAGCAGCCAAGATAAACAGGCCTCCTACGAGCAGTACTTC.